Sequencing of this T cell receptor beta chain was carried out in a study of blood T cell repertoires in COVID-19. Study in general: Some COVID-19 samples were acute and others convalescent; all came from the United States, Italy and Spain. Sources were T cells, B-cell-depleted T cells, or PBMCs; the material itself was cDNA or gDNA.

As originally analysed: Nucleated cell number was recorded as an estimate derived from reference gene primer amplification. The repertoire was sequenced with immunoSEQ multiplex PCR; TCRdb's copy has only in-frame clones and lacks some. The V and J calls and clone size come from that table; D and trimming were worked out from the DNA. The table has approximately 160,000 clones, around 84% seen once. CDR3 length: 16 amino acids. The J segment lost 4 bases and the V segment lost 5 bases, leaving 5 bases of the junction unmatched. CDR1 MNHEY and CDR2 SMNVEV come from the germline V gene (reference sequence).

Sequenced: peripheral blood. The clonotype was recovered from a man aged 50-60 years with active or convalescent COVID-19. The chain recombines TRBV27 with TRBJ2-1; 13 nucleotides agree with TRBD2. The CDR3 DNA is TGTGCCAGCAGTCAACCGGGACTAGCGGGGTACAATGAGCAGTTCTTC. This sequence encodes CASSQPGLAGYNEQFF.